These 26 T cell receptor beta chains were all obtained from the same sample, sequenced in a study of naive and memory T cell subsets. Study results and limitations: A few larger clonotypes appeared in naive repertoires, especially CD8, possibly memory cells re-expressing CD45RA.

Their recognized antigens are unknown. Two oligonucleotides, mixed equimolar, formed the beta constant-region primer covering TRBC1 and TRBC2. Four rounds of PCR amplified the ligated cDNA using nested alpha and beta constant-region primers plus SP2. TCRdb reprocessed the UMI-ligation and nested PCR reads with MiXCR, giving one entry per CDR3 protein. Among over 130,000 distinct CDR3 sequences listed, 15% to 25% were seen once. The specimen sequenced was naive CD8+ T cells from blood. These TCRs come from a human donor in good health.

This clonotype was observed a handful of times. This chain joins TRBV12-5 and TRBJ2-7; no firm D call. Trimming left V 6 bases short and J 6 bases short, with 12 bases between. There are 12 residues in the CDR3. Germline assignment: CDR1 LGHNT and CDR2 FRNRAP. The CDR3 loop is CASGATRCEQYF. CDR3 coding DNA: TGTGCTAGTGGGGCCACACGGTGCGAGCAGTACTTC.

This clonotype was seen a few times. The J gene is TRBJ1-3, the V gene TRBV19; D is unresolved. Trimming took off 4 bases at V and 0 bases at J, with 13 bases between the two ends. Germline CDR1 reads LNHDA; CDR2 reads SQIVND (reference sequence). The CDR3 runs to 16 residues. CDR3 DNA sequence: TGTGCCAGTAGTACCAACCCGGCCGTCTCTGGAAACACCATATATTTT. Translated: CASSTNPAVSGNTIYF.

This chain uses TRBV12-3 or TRBV12-4 with TRBJ2-6; 7 positions agree with TRBD1. The CDR3 length is 16 residues. V was clipped by 6 bases and J by 2 bases; unmatched bases: 7. CDR3 amino acids: CASSPDDRAGANVLTF. The CDR3 DNA reads TGTGCCAGCAGCCCTGACGACAGGGCTGGGGCCAACGTCCTGACTTTC.

This clonotype was detected only a few times. J is TRBJ2-7 and V is TRBV20-1; TRBD2 agrees at 11 bases. The CDR3 spans 15 residues. The germline V gene has CDR1 DFQATT and CDR2 SNEGSKA (reference sequence). V was pared by 6 bases and J by 3 bases, with 10 bases of the junction left unmatched. CDR3 in DNA: TGCAGTGCCCCCGCTAGCGGGGGGTCCGACTACGAGCAGTACTTC. This encodes CSAPASGGSDYEQYF.

The chain carries TRBV3-1 and TRBJ2-7; D is perhaps TRBD1 or TRBD2 (5 bases each). Trimming took 3 bases from V and 8 from J, leaving 20 bases between them. This CDR3 has 15 amino acids. Per germline, CDR1 LGHDT and CDR2 YNNKEL (reference sequence). The CDR3 DNA reads TGTGCCAGCAGCCAGAGCAGCGGCCCTGCAGGGCAGCAGTACTTC. Its translation is CASSQSSGPAGQQYF.

This clonotype was counted at least ten times. CDR3 sequence reads: CASSRPGINYGYTF. CDR3 nucleotides: TGCGCCAGCAGCCGACCGGGGATTAACTATGGCTACACCTTC. The chain carries TRBV5-1 and TRBJ1-2; no firm D call. This CDR3 has 14 amino acids. Trimming cost V 4 bases and J 1 base, with 11 bases left between them. Germline V gives CDR1 SGHRS, CDR2 YFSETQ.

The chain links TRBV15 to TRBJ1-6, with 7 nucleotides matching TRBD1. Germline CDR1 and CDR2: LNHNV and YYDKDF (reference sequence). Unmatched junction bases numbered 2, after V lost 5 bases and J lost 4 bases. CDR3 length: 14 residues. The CDR3 protein is CATSGDSYNSPLHF. The DNA for the CDR3 is TGTGCCACCAGCGGGGACAGTTATAATTCACCCCTCCACTTT.

This clonotype was recorded many times. The V gene is TRBV7-6, the J gene TRBJ1-1; 7 bases align to TRBD1. The CDR3 covers 12 residues. V was clipped by 5 bases and J by 8 bases; unmatched bases: 5. Germline lookup yields CDR1 SGHVS and CDR2 FNYEAQ. The CDR3 region is CASSVGTEEAFF. DNA of the CDR3: TGTGCCAGCAGCGTCGGGACAGAAGAAGCTTTCTTT.

V gene TRBV29-1 combines with J gene TRBJ2-7; 11 bases are shared with TRBD2. The CDR3 runs to 14 residues. V was pared by 7 bases and J by 1 base, with 6 bases of the junction left unmatched. Germline V gene lookup returns CDR1 SQVTM and CDR2 ANQGSEA. CDR3 region: CSAEGTSGSYEQYF. In nucleotides, the CDR3 is TGCAGCGCCGAGGGGACTAGCGGATCCTACGAGCAGTACTTC.

There are a few counts of this clonotype. The genes are TRBV28 and TRBJ1-1, with 8 bases lining up with TRBD1. V lost 3 bases and J lost 4; bases outside the gene matches: 1. The CDR3 consists of 13 residues. Germline V gene lookup returns CDR1 MDHEN and CDR2 SYDVKM. CDR3: CASSLTGVTEAFF. CDR3 in DNA: TGTGCCAGCAGTTTGACAGGGGTCACTGAAGCTTTCTTT.

This rearrangement joins TRBV4-1 to TRBJ2-2; 7 nucleotides line up with TRBD1. The CDR3 is 15 amino acids. CDR1 and CDR2 from the germline V gene are MGHRA and YSYEKL. V trimming: 4 bases; J trimming: 4 bases; junction bases outside the gene matches: 6. CDR3 nucleotide sequence: TGCGCCAGCAGCCCCGGGACAGCGGCCACCGGGGAGCTGTTTTTT. Its translation: CASSPGTAATGELFF.

The chain uses TRBV4-3 and TRBJ2-1, with a tentative D call TRBD1 (6 bases). V was clipped by 0 bases and J by 10 bases, with 13 bases between them. In germline, CDR1 is LGHNA, CDR2 YSLEER. This CDR3 has 14 amino acids. This CDR3 reads CASSQEGEDSEQFF. The DNA for the CDR3 is TGCGCCAGCAGCCAAGAGGGTGAGGACAGCGAGCAGTTCTTC.

This clonotype was seen a handful of times. This chain uses TRBV3-1 with TRBJ2-1; D possibly corresponds to TRBD2 (6 bases). The CDR3 loop spans 18 amino acids. The V end was cut by 4 bases, the J end by 0 bases, with 19 bases between. CDR1 and CDR2 from the germline V gene are LGHDT and YNNKEL (reference sequence). As DNA, the CDR3 is TGTGCCAGCAGCCGTAAGCCTCTAGCGTCCAGCTCCTACAATGAGCAGTTCTTC. This translates into CASSRKPLASSSYNEQFF.

V is TRBV10-3 and J is TRBJ2-1, with D possibly TRBD2 on 6 matching bases. Trimming left V 4 bases short and J 3 bases short, with 7 bases between. The germline CDR1 and CDR2 sequences are ENHRY and SYGVKD. The CDR3 extends over 13 amino acids. CDR3 bases: TGTGCCATCAGTGGGACTAACTACAATGAGCAGTTCTTC. Its protein is CAISGTNYNEQFF.

V gene TRBV27 combines with J gene TRBJ2-2; TRBD1 or TRBD2 may be the D gene (5 bases each). V gave up 3 bases and J gave up 0 bases, with 8 bases separating them. This CDR3 region has 15 residues. Looked up from germline, CDR1 is MNHEY and CDR2 is SMNVEV (reference sequence). CDR3 protein: CASSLWGTNTGELFF. CDR3 DNA sequence: TGTGCCAGCAGTTTGTGGGGGACGAACACCGGGGAGCTGTTTTTT.

This clonotype was counted between two and nine times. The gene calls are TRBV2 and TRBJ1-5; D unclear. Per germline, CDR1 SNHLY and CDR2 FYNNEI. The germline V and J ends were trimmed by 5 bases and 3 bases, with 11 bases remaining between them. CDR3 size: 14 residues. CDR3 in DNA: TGTGCCAGCAGTCCTACAGAATACAATCAGCCCCAGCATTTT. Residues: CASSPTEYNQPQHF.

This clonotype was counted a few times. This chain joins TRBV12-3 or TRBV12-4 and TRBJ2-2; D not resolved. The CDR3 is 13 amino acids. Between the trimmed V and J ends, which lost 1 base and 4 bases, there was a span of 4 bases. The CDR3 is CASSLVPTGELFF. DNA for the CDR3: TGTGCCAGCAGTTTAGTCCCCACCGGGGAGCTGTTTTTT.

The rearrangement joins TRBV7-2 to TRBJ2-7; the D gene is possibly TRBD1 (6 bases). CDR3 length: 14 residues. V was pared by 1 base and J by 4 bases, with 11 bases between. The germline V gene has CDR1 SGHTA and CDR2 FQGNSA. For the CDR3, the DNA is TGTGCCAGCAGCTTAGGGGTACAGGGTTACGAGCAGTACTTC. This gives the protein CASSLGVQGYEQYF.

The rearrangement uses TRBV7-2 and TRBJ1-1; 12 nucleotides match TRBD1. The junction had 8 bases not matched to a gene; V was cut back by 1 base and J by 5 bases. The CDR3 spans 17 residues. CDR1 SGHTA and CDR2 FQGNSA come from the germline V gene. The CDR3 nucleotides are TGTGCCAGCAGCTTAGGGGACAGGGGGCCCAGGAGGACTGAAGCTTTCTTT. This translates into CASSLGDRGPRRTEAFF. Variable domain in full (rest from reference TRBV7-2 and TRBJ1-1): GAGVSQSPSNKVTEKGKDVELRCDPISGHTALYWYRQSLGQGLEFLIYFQGNSAPDKSGLPSDRFSAERTGGSVSTLTIQRTQQEDSAVYLCASSLGDRGPRRTEAFFGQGTRLTVV.

V usage is TRBV6-1 and J usage is TRBJ1-5; D not resolved. This CDR3 is 12 amino acids long. Trimming took 1 base from V and 7 from J, leaving 5 bases between them. The germline CDR1 and CDR2 sequences are MNHNS and SASEGT. CDR3 amino acids: CASSEGGQPQHF. The CDR3 DNA reads TGTGCCAGCAGTGAAGGAGGACAGCCCCAGCATTTT.

This clonotype has more than one count but fewer than ten. This chain joins TRBV21-1 and TRBJ1-5; the D call of TRBD1 is as the table states it, not checked on the DNA. TRBV21-1 is a pseudogene. This CDR3 is 16 amino acids long. The CDR3 reads CASSKKETGGVQPQHF. The CDR3 nucleotides are TGTGCCAGCAGCAAAAAAGAGACAGGGGGGGTTCAGCCCCAGCATTTT.

V usage is TRBV11-2 and J usage is TRBJ2-7; TRBD2 agrees at 11 bases. Per germline, CDR1 SGHAT and CDR2 FQNNGV. The CDR3 contains 16 residues. Trimming at V came to 6 bases and at J to 2 bases, leaving 9 bases not matched to a gene. The CDR3 loop is CASRTILAGGTYEQYF. DNA for the CDR3: TGTGCCAGCAGAACCATTCTAGCGGGAGGTACCTACGAGCAGTACTTC.

This chain uses TRBV28 with TRBJ2-4; TRBD1 or TRBD2 may be the D gene (6 bases each). V lost 6 bases and J 6 bases, leaving 15 bases between the germline ends. Germline assignment: CDR1 MDHEN and CDR2 SYDVKM. The CDR3 sequence is 14 residues long. The DNA for the CDR3 is TGTGCCAGCAGGACTCTAGGGGGGAGAAACATTCAGTACTTC. This translates into CASRTLGGRNIQYF.

This CDR3 is CAISADPGGYYEQYF. The CDR3 DNA is TGTGCCATCAGTGCCGACCCCGGGGGGTACTACGAGCAGTACTTC. The chain employs TRBV10-3 and TRBJ2-7, with 7 bases that match TRBD2. CDR1 and CDR2 (germline): ENHRY, SYGVKD. V gave up 4 bases and J gave up 3 bases; unmatched junction bases: 9. This CDR3 is 15 amino acids long.

This clonotype came up a few times. This chain uses TRBV28 with TRBJ2-1; TRBD2 matches at 9 bases. The CDR3 is 15 residues long. The J segment lost 7 bases and the V segment lost 6 bases, leaving 10 bases of the junction unmatched. The germline gives CDR1 MDHEN, CDR2 SYDVKM. As DNA, the CDR3 is TGTGCCAGCAGAGGCGTAGCGGGAGTCCCAAATGAGCAGTTCTTC. It codes for CASRGVAGVPNEQFF.

This clonotype came up a few times. The V and J genes are TRBV20-1 and TRBJ2-5, with 14 bases identical to TRBD2. V was clipped by 7 bases and J by 3 bases; unmatched bases: 1. This CDR3 has 13 amino acids. CDR1 and CDR2 (germline): DFQATT, SNEGSKA (reference sequence). CDR3 sequence: CSEGLAGEETQYF. The CDR3 nucleotides read TGCAGTGAGGGACTAGCGGGAGAAGAGACCCAGTACTTC.